The 26 T cell receptor beta chains below all came from one sample that was sequenced in a study of cytomegalovirus exposure and HLA in healthy donors. The PCR used 60 Vbeta and 13 Jbeta primers. Sequencing was performed with immunoSEQ multiplex PCR; in TCRdb, only in-frame clones are kept and a portion is missing. The table lists 90,000 to 140,000 clones, about an eighth of them singletons. Sequencing used PBMCs. The receptors derive from a man in his forties in good health and CMV-seropositive.

The genes are TRBV6-5 and TRBJ2-2; D might be TRBD1 (5 bases). The CDR3 covers 16 residues. The ends were cut back, 1 base at V and 1 base at J, with 10 bases in the middle. Germline values: CDR1 MNHEY, CDR2 SVGAGI. The CDR3 nucleotides are TGTGCCAGCAGTTACTTTTATCAGGGGAACACCGGGGAGCTGTTTTTT. It specifies CASSYFYQGNTGELFF.

This clone was seen only a few times. This rearrangement joins TRBV2 to TRBJ2-5; 11 bases agree with TRBD2. This CDR3 contains 16 residues. J was trimmed by 5 bases and V by 8 bases; bases with no gene match: 13. Germline CDR1 SNHLY, CDR2 FYNNEI. CDR3 in DNA: TGTGCCAGCCCTACCACGGGGGCTAGCGGGGGGGAGACCCAGTACTTC. It specifies CASPTTGASGGETQYF.

V gene TRBV7-2 combines with J gene TRBJ1-3; no clear D gene. V gave up 1 base and J gave up 4 bases, with 11 bases separating them. This CDR3 is built from 15 residues. Germline CDR1 reads SGHTA; CDR2 reads FQGNSA. CDR3 region: CASSLGSTRGNTIYF. The CDR3 DNA is TGTGCCAGCAGCTTAGGCTCAACGAGAGGAAACACCATATATTTT.

This clone was observed a few times. V is TRBV28 and J is TRBJ2-1, with D tentatively TRBD2 (6 bases). The germline V gene has CDR1 MDHEN and CDR2 SYDVKM. V shed 7 bases and J shed 1 base, with 20 bases lying between them. This CDR3 has 17 residues. CDR3 DNA: TGTGCCAGCACCTTCGGGGGAATGAGGGGATCCTACAATGAGCAGTTCTTC. This codes for CASTFGGMRGSYNEQFF. The full variable domain, rest sourced from reference TRBV28 and TRBJ2-1, is DVKVTQSSRYLVKRTGEKVFLECVQDMDHENMFWYRQDPGLGLRLIYFSYDVKMKEKGDIPEGYSVSREKKERFSLILESASTNQTSMYLCASTFGGMRGSYNEQFFGPGTRLTVL.

The chain carries TRBV5-1 and TRBJ1-5; the D gene is possibly TRBD1 (6 bases). The germline V gene has CDR1 SGHRS and CDR2 YFSETQ. The CDR3 runs to 16 residues. The V end was cut by 0 bases, the J end by 3 bases, with 13 bases between. The CDR3 sequence is CASSLEPGEINQPQHF. CDR3 bases: TGCGCCAGCAGCTTGGAGCCAGGGGAAATCAATCAGCCCCAGCATTTT. Full variable domain (remainder filled in from reference TRBV5-1 and TRBJ1-5): KAGVTQTPRYLIKTRGQQVTLSCSPISGHRSVSWYQQTPGQGLQFLFEYFSETQRNKGNFPGRFSGRQFSNSRSEMNVSTLELGDSALYLCASSLEPGEINQPQHFGDGTRLSIL.

There are a few counts of this clone. The chain couples TRBV6-5 to TRBJ2-1, with 8 bases lining up with TRBD1. The CDR3 runs 13 residues. With 5 bases clipped from V and 6 bases from J, the junction kept 3 bases outside the gene matches. The germline V gene encodes CDR1 MNHEY and CDR2 SVGAGI. CDR3 sequence (DNA): TGTGCCAGCAGTCGGACAGGGACCAATGAGCAGTTCTTC. It translates to CASSRTGTNEQFF.

This chain uses TRBV28 with TRBJ2-3; 7 bases align to TRBD2. The CDR3 totals 13 residues. Trimming at V came to 10 bases and at J to 1 base, leaving 5 bases not matched to a gene. Germline loops: CDR1 MDHEN, CDR2 SYDVKM. The CDR3 sequence is CAIERGRTDTQYF. CDR3 DNA: TGTGCCATCGAGCGGGGACGCACAGATACGCAGTATTTT.

This clone was found a few times. The chain uses TRBV6-5 and TRBJ2-5; the match to TRBD1 covers 7 bases. The better agreement between TRBJ2-7 and the DNA end casts doubt on the J call. The CDR3 extends over 13 amino acids. Germline V gives CDR1 MNHEY, CDR2 SVGAGI. This chain's CDR3 is CASRKTGSYEQYF. The DNA for the CDR3 is TGTGCCAGCAGGAAGACAGGGTCCTACGAGCAGTACTTC.

The chain joins TRBV7-8 to TRBJ2-1; D possibly corresponds to TRBD1 (6 bases). Trimming removed 5 bases from V and 9 bases from J, with 17 bases in between. CDR3 size: 14 residues. Looked up from germline, CDR1 is SGHVS and CDR2 is FQNEAQ. In nucleotides, the CDR3 is TGTGCCAGCAGCAGGGTCCCTAGAGGGGGTGAGCAGTTCTTC. This encodes CASSRVPRGGEQFF.

The chain carries TRBV7-2 and TRBJ2-3; 8 nucleotides agree with TRBD2. The CDR3 extends over 16 amino acids. In germline, CDR1 is SGHTA, CDR2 FQGNSA. V shed 3 bases, J shed 4 bases, and the junction held 9 bases outside the gene matches. CDR3 nucleotides: TGTGCCAGCAGCTTTTCCTGGACTAGCTTTTCAGATACGCAGTATTTT. It encodes CASSFSWTSFSDTQYF.

The CDR3 loop is CATSSSGTYEQYF. CDR3 bases: TGTGCCACCAGCAGTTCAGGTACCTACGAGCAGTACTTC. V and J are TRBV15 and TRBJ2-7, with D uncertain. V lost 3 bases, J lost 2 bases, and 8 bases lay in between. The CDR3 has 13 residues. Germline V gene lookup returns CDR1 LNHNV and CDR2 YYDKDF (reference sequence). The variable domain in full, with the rest retrieved from reference TRBV15 and TRBJ2-7, is DAMVIQNPRYQVTQFGKPVTLSCSQTLNHNVMYWYQQKSSQAPKLLFHYYDKDFNNEADTPDNFQSRRPNTSFCFLDIRSPGLGDTAMYLCATSSSGTYEQYFGPGTRLTVT.

V and J are TRBV30 and TRBJ2-3; 13 bases are a match to TRBD2. The J segment lost 0 bases and the V segment lost 1 base, leaving 19 bases of the junction unmatched. From germline, CDR1 is GTSNPN and CDR2 SVGIG (reference sequence). CDR3 size: 22 residues. CDR3 in amino acids: CAWSAGGGQAWTSGGSTDTQYF. In DNA, the CDR3 is TGTGCCTGGAGTGCAGGTGGAGGACAGGCCTGGACTAGCGGGGGTAGCACAGATACGCAGTATTTT.

Notes on this clone: The same CDR3 arises from other DNA sequences in this sample as well. The chain uses TRBV6-5 and TRBJ1-2, with 10 bases that match TRBD1. The CDR3 is made up of 16 amino acids. With 0 bases clipped from V and 5 bases from J, the junction kept 6 bases outside the gene matches. CDR1 and CDR2 from the germline V gene are MNHEY and SVGAGI. CDR3 in DNA: TGTGCCAGCAGTTACTCCAGGACAGGGGGAGGGTATGGCTACACCTTC. Translated: CASSYSRTGGGYGYTF.

This clone was seen a few times. The CDR3 nucleotides are TGTGCCAGCAGCTTGGGACTCTCGACCTACGAGCAGTACTTC. It yields the protein CASSLGLSTYEQYF. The chain is built from TRBV11-2 and TRBJ2-7; D might be TRBD2 (6 bases). Germline CDR1 reads SGHAT; CDR2 reads FQNNGV. This CDR3 is built from 14 residues. V was pared by 3 bases and J by 2 bases, with 11 bases between. The entire variable domain, with the rest obtained from reference TRBV11-2 and TRBJ2-7, is as follows: EAGVAQSPRYKIIEKRQSVAFWCNPISGHATLYWYQQILGQGPKLLIQFQNNGVVDDSQLPKDRFSAERLKGVDSTLKIQPAKLEDSAVYLCASSLGLSTYEQYFGPGTRLTVT.

The J gene is TRBJ1-4, the V gene TRBV18; 8 nucleotides agree with TRBD1. V trimming: 3 bases; J trimming: 4 bases; junction bases outside the gene matches: 4. This CDR3 is 15 amino acids long. Germline V gene sequence: CDR1 KGHSH, CDR2 LQKENI. CDR3: CASSPPGQVNEKLFF. The CDR3 nucleotides are TGTGCCAGCTCACCGCCGGGACAGGTTAATGAAAAACTGTTTTTT.

In DNA, the CDR3 is TGTGCCAGCAGCCGCGACAGCTCTAGCACAGATACGCAGTATTTT. Translation gives CASSRDSSSTDTQYF. The chain employs TRBV11-3 and TRBJ2-3, with a tentative D call TRBD1 (5 bases). The CDR3 has 15 amino acids. Germline assignment: CDR1 SGHNT and CDR2 YENEEA. The V gene lost 5 bases and the J gene lost 0 bases, with 12 bases spanning the gap. The full variable domain, completed using reference TRBV11-3 and TRBJ2-3, is EAGVVQSPRYKIIEKKQPVAFWCNPISGHNTLYWYLQNLGQGPELLIRYENEEAVDDSQLPKDRFSAERLKGVDSTLKIQPAELGDSAVYLCASSRDSSSTDTQYFGPGTRLTVL.

This clone was found a few times. The CDR3 reads CASSLDGAYQPQHF. DNA of the CDR3: TGTGCCAGCAGTTTAGACGGAGCTTATCAGCCCCAGCATTTT. This chain joins TRBV28 and TRBJ1-5; D remains ambiguous. V lost 2 bases, J lost 5 bases, and 10 bases lay in between. Germline CDR1 and CDR2: MDHEN and SYDVKM. There are 14 residues in the CDR3.

The V gene is TRBV28, the J gene TRBJ2-7; 9 bases are a match to TRBD1. The CDR3 runs to 14 residues. The V gene's germline CDR1 is MDHEN and CDR2 SYDVKM. The ends lost 4 bases at V and 3 bases at J; junction bases unmatched: 4. The CDR3 is CASSSGQGHYEQYF. In DNA form, the CDR3 reads TGTGCCAGCAGTTCGGGACAGGGTCACTACGAGCAGTACTTC.

The sample holds a few counts of this clone. The J gene is TRBJ2-7, the V gene TRBV6-1; TRBD1 is a possible D gene (6 bases). The V end lost 3 bases, the J end lost 3 bases, and 12 bases lay between the germline ends. Germline V CDR1 and CDR2: MNHNS, SASEGT. CDR3 size: 14 residues. The CDR3 sequence is CASSEPGQFYEQYF. The DNA of the CDR3 is TGTGCCAGCAGTGAGCCGGGACAATTCTACGAGCAGTACTTC.

The rearrangement links TRBV27 to TRBJ2-2, with D possibly matching TRBD2 (5 bases). CDR1 MNHEY and CDR2 SMNVEV come from the germline V gene (reference sequence). V was pared by 2 bases and J by 0 bases, with 7 bases between. This CDR3 has 15 residues. CDR3 sequence (DNA): TGTGCCAGCAGTTTACGCGGGCCGAACACCGGGGAGCTGTTTTTT. Protein: CASSLRGPNTGELFF.

The chain uses TRBV6-1 and TRBJ1-4, with D uncertain. This CDR3 contains 15 residues. CDR1 is MNHNS and CDR2 is SASEGT in the germline V gene. Trimming stripped 7 bases from V and 0 bases from J, with 12 bases between. CDR3 nucleotides: TGTGCCAGCACGGGGATCGGGACAACTAATGAAAAACTGTTTTTT. As protein: CASTGIGTTNEKLFF.

The sample holds a few counts of this clone. The genes are TRBV25-1 and TRBJ2-7, with a tentative D call TRBD2 (6 bases). The ends were cut back, 6 bases at V and 1 base at J, with 10 bases in the middle. The CDR3 length is 13 residues. Germline V lookup: CDR1 MGHDK, CDR2 SYGVNS. CDR3 nucleotide sequence: TGTGCCAGCAGAAGACTAGGATCCTACGAGCAGTACTTC. Translating gives CASRRLGSYEQYF.

The CDR3 bases are TGTGCCATCAGGGGACTAGCGGACGAGCAGTACTTC. It codes for CAIRGLADEQYF. The chain links TRBV10-3 to TRBJ2-7; TRBD2 agrees at 11 bases. Germline V gives CDR1 ENHRY, CDR2 SYGVKD. V gave up 6 bases and J gave up 5 bases; unmatched junction bases: 0. The CDR3 is 12 residues long.

V and J are TRBV27 and TRBJ2-7; perhaps TRBD2 as D (6 bases). Germline V CDR1 and CDR2: MNHEY, SMNVEV (reference sequence). CDR3 length: 15 amino acids. Trimming left V 5 bases short and J 1 base short, with 15 bases between. CDR3 loop: CASSPLGTGSYEQYF. The CDR3 nucleotides read TGTGCCAGCAGTCCCCTGGGGACTGGTTCCTACGAGCAGTACTTC.

The V and J genes are TRBV5-1 and TRBJ2-7; D gene uncertain. Germline lookup yields CDR1 SGHRS and CDR2 YFSETQ. The CDR3 covers 15 residues. V shed 0 bases and J shed 3 bases, with 13 bases lying between them. CDR3 DNA: TGCGCCAGCAGCTTGGCGGTCGGTACCCTCTACGAGCAGTACTTC. This gives the protein CASSLAVGTLYEQYF.

The genes are TRBV25-1 and TRBJ1-6; no firm D call. Germline V gives CDR1 MGHDK, CDR2 SYGVNS. The CDR3 runs to 15 residues. Trimming cost V 3 bases and J 9 bases, with 15 bases left between them. The CDR3 coding sequence is TGTGCCAGCAGTGACCCCGACCCCCGAGGTTCACCCCTCCACTTT. This gives the protein CASSDPDPRGSPLHF.